These 5 T cell receptor beta chains were sequenced from one sample in a study of blood T cells in healthy people across ages. Using a J-beta primer mix together with a sample-barcoded 5' primer, a second PCR was run for roughly 6 to 11 cycles. MiXCR, run by TCRdb on the 5' RACE reads, gives a single entry per CDR3 protein. In the table there are about 1.7 million distinct CDR3 sequences, under 30% of which are singletons. The sample consisted of blood. Receptor source: a woman between 25 and 40 years old in good health.

Only a few counts were recorded for this clonotype. The chain joins TRBV20-1 to TRBJ2-5; 7 bases agree with TRBD2. There are 14 residues in the CDR3. Trimming at V came to 6 bases and at J to 0 bases, leaving 7 bases not matched to a gene. The germline V gene encodes CDR1 DFQATT and CDR2 SNEGSKA (reference sequence). The CDR3 loop is CSARGGSYQETQYF. The CDR3 nucleotides read TGCAGTGCACGCGGGGGTTCGTACCAAGAGACCCAGTACTTC.

As for this clonotype: A read error may be the cause here, since a much bigger clone is one base away. The chain has TRBV6-5 and TRBJ2-3; 12 bases match TRBD2. This CDR3 is 15 amino acids long. Germline values: CDR1 MNHEY, CDR2 SVGAGI. V lost 10 bases to trimming and J lost 4 bases; unmatched junction nucleotides: 9. CDR3 sequence reads: CANRNLAGGPDTQYF. As DNA, the CDR3 is TGTGCCAACAGGAATCTAGCGGGAGGGCCAGATACGCAGTATTTT.

V gene TRBV7-9 combines with J gene TRBJ1-4, with D unresolved. The CDR3 runs to 14 residues. Germline CDR1 reads SEHNR; CDR2 reads FQNEAQ (reference sequence). The V end lost 2 bases, the J end lost 10 bases, and 14 bases lay between the germline ends. CDR3 in amino acids: CASSLQVGRAKLFF. As DNA, the CDR3 is TGTGCCAGCAGCTTACAGGTGGGCCGGGCAAAACTGTTTTTT.

This clonotype was counted between two and nine times. CDR3 region: CSVILGPKEREQYF. The CDR3 coding sequence is TGCAGCGTAATCCTTGGACCCAAGGAGCGGGAGCAGTACTTC. The chain links TRBV29-1 to TRBJ2-7; maybe TRBD2 (5 bases). The V end was cut by 6 bases, the J end by 7 bases, with 22 bases between. Germline loops: CDR1 SQVTM, CDR2 ANQGSEA. This CDR3 has 14 amino acids.

This clonotype was recorded a few times. This chain connects TRBV7-6 to TRBJ2-7, with D possibly TRBD1 on 5 matching bases. The V end lost 5 bases, the J end lost 2 bases, and 13 bases lay between the germline ends. Germline V gene data show CDR1 as SGHVS and CDR2 as FNYEAQ. This CDR3 comprises 14 residues. CDR3 sequence: CASSPGRPTYEQYF. The DNA for the CDR3 is TGTGCCAGCAGCCCAGGGCGACCCACCTACGAGCAGTACTTC.